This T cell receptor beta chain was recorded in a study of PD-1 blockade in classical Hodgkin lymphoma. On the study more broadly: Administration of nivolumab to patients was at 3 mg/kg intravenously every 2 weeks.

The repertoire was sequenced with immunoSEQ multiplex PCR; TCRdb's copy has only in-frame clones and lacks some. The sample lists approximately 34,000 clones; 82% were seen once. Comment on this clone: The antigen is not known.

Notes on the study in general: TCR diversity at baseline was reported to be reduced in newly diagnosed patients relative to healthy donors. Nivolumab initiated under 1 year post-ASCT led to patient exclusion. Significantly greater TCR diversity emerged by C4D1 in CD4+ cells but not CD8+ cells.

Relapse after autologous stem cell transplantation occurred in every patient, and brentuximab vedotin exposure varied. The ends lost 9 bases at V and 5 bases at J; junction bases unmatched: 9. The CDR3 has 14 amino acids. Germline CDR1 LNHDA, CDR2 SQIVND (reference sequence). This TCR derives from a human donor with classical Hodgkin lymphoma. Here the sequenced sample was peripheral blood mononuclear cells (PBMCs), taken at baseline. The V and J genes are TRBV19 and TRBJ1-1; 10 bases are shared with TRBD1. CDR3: CASIPGQGRTEAFF. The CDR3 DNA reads TGTGCCAGCATCCCGGGACAGGGGCGGACTGAAGCTTTCTTT.